This T cell receptor (beta chain) was sequenced in a study of cytomegalovirus exposure and HLA in healthy donors. The PCR had 60 Vbeta and 13 Jbeta primers. The repertoire was sequenced with immunoSEQ multiplex PCR; TCRdb's copy has only in-frame clones and lacks some. Among around 190,000 clones, 70% to 85% were seen once, and the ten largest hold around 0.74%. Germline lookup yields CDR1 LGHNA and CDR2 YNFKEQ. The CDR3 loop spans 15 amino acids. V gave up 4 bases and J gave up 9 bases, with 16 bases separating them. In this sample, this clone turned up a few times. The TCR originated in a woman between 40 and 55 years old in good health and CMV-seronegative. The chain has TRBV4-2 and TRBJ1-6, with D possibly being TRBD1 (5 bases). Sample: PBMCs. The CDR3 spells CASSREQEPGSPLHF. The CDR3 nucleotides read TGTGCCAGCAGCCGAGAACAGGAGCCTGGTTCACCCCTCCACTTT.